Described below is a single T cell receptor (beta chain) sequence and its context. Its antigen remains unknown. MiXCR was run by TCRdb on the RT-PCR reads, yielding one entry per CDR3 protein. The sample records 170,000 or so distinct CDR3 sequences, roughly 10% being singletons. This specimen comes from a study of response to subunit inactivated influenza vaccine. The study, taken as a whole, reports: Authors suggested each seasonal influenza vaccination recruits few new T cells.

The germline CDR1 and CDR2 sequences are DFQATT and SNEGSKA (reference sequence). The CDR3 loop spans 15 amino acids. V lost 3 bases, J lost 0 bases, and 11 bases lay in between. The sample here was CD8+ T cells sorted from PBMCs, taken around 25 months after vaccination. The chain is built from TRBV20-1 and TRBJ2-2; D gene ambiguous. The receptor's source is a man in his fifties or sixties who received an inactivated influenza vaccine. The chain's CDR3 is CSASFWATNTGELFF. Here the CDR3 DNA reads TGCAGTGCTAGCTTCTGGGCCACGAACACCGGGGAGCTGTTTTTT.